A selection of T cell receptor beta chains follows, all from one sample in a study of beta chain features in type 1 diabetes. Some clones are missing from TCRdb's copy, which holds only in-frame ones; the method was immunoSEQ multiplex PCR. The sample shows 680,000 or so clones, around an eighth of them seen only once. The source material was naive CD4+ T cells from blood. The receptors derive from a young man with type 1 diabetes. Each CDR3 is given with its conserved first and last residue. The D gene is left open where the match is weak. Size is omitted from some rows. Given values are once, few, many or a class for expanded clones.

d_gene: NA; j_gene: TRBJ1-2; len: 13; abundance: few; v_gene: TRBV5-4; CDR3nt: TGTGCCAGCAGCTTTTGGGGAACCTATGGCTACACCTTC; CDR3aa: CASSFWGTYGYTF
d_gene: NA; j_gene: TRBJ1-3; len: 14; abundance: NA; v_gene: TRBV7-8; CDR3nt: TGTGCCAGCAGCTTAGGTCGCTCTGGAAACACCATATATTTT; CDR3aa: CASSLGRSGNTIYF
d_gene: NA; j_gene: TRBJ1-5; len: 15; abundance: few; v_gene: TRBV6-6; CDR3nt: TGTGCCAGCAGCGGGTGGGCCGATAGCAATCAGCCCCAGCATTTT; CDR3aa: CASSGWADSNQPQHF
d_gene: NA; j_gene: TRBJ2-7; len: 12; abundance: few; v_gene: TRBV28; CDR3nt: TGTGCCAGCAGTTTACCCAGCTACGAGCAGTACTTC; CDR3aa: CASSLPSYEQYF
d_gene: TRBD1; j_gene: TRBJ1-3; len: 13; abundance: NA; v_gene: TRBV29-1; CDR3nt: TGCAGCGTTGCGGGACAGGGAGGAAACACCATATATTTT; CDR3aa: CSVAGQGGNTIYF
d_gene: TRBD1; j_gene: TRBJ1-1; len: 12; abundance: few; v_gene: TRBV11-2; CDR3nt: TGTGCCAGCAGCTCACCGACAGGGGTAGCTTTCTTT; CDR3aa: CASSSPTGVAFF
d_gene: NA; j_gene: TRBJ2-7; len: 13; abundance: NA; v_gene: TRBV7-7; CDR3nt: TGTGCTAGCAGCTTAGCGCAAGGGCGCGAGCAGTACTTC; CDR3aa: CASSLAQGREQYF
d_gene: NA; j_gene: TRBJ1-5; len: 16; abundance: NA; v_gene: TRBV18; CDR3nt: TGTGCCAGCGCAAGTGCGAGGGCGGATAGCAATCAGCCCCAGCATTTT; CDR3aa: CASASARADSNQPQHF
d_gene: NA; j_gene: TRBJ2-2; len: 13; abundance: NA; v_gene: TRBV7-9; CDR3nt: TGTGCCAGCAGCTTCCGGAACACCGGGGAGCTGTTTTTT; CDR3aa: CASSFRNTGELFF
d_gene: NA; j_gene: TRBJ2-7; len: 13; abundance: NA; v_gene: TRBV18; CDR3nt: TGTGCCAGCTCACCCCGTTGGGGCTACGAGCAGTACTTC; CDR3aa: CASSPRWGYEQYF
d_gene: NA; j_gene: TRBJ2-5; len: 15; abundance: few; v_gene: TRBV15; CDR3nt: TGTGCCACCAGCAGAGATCAGGGGTATGGAGAGACCCAGTACTTC; CDR3aa: CATSRDQGYGETQYF
d_gene: NA; j_gene: TRBJ2-3; len: 14; abundance: few; v_gene: TRBV5-6; CDR3nt: TGTGCCAGCAGCTTGAGGCACGTCGCAGATACGCAGTATTTT; CDR3aa: CASSLRHVADTQYF
d_gene: NA; j_gene: TRBJ2-7; len: 14; abundance: NA; v_gene: TRBV2; CDR3nt: TGTGCCAGCAGTGGTAGAGGCTTATCCTACGAGCAGTACTTC; CDR3aa: CASSGRGLSYEQYF
d_gene: NA; j_gene: TRBJ1-1; len: 15; abundance: few; v_gene: TRBV29-1; CDR3nt: TGCAGCGTTGAAGGGCAGGGATGGATGAACACTGAAGCTTTCTTT; CDR3aa: CSVEGQGWMNTEAFF
d_gene: NA; j_gene: TRBJ2-3; len: 14; abundance: few; v_gene: TRBV9; CDR3nt: TGTGCCAGCAGCGTAGGGGCTAGCCCAGATACGCAGTATTTT; CDR3aa: CASSVGASPDTQYF
d_gene: TRBD1; j_gene: TRBJ1-2; len: 11; abundance: few; v_gene: TRBV7-9; CDR3nt: TGTGCCAGCAGCTCCGAAGACAGGGCCTACTTC; CDR3aa: CASSSEDRAYF
d_gene: NA; j_gene: TRBJ1-1; len: 16; abundance: NA; v_gene: TRBV19; CDR3nt: TGTGCCAGTAGTTCACGACAGGAGGCTTGGAACACTGAAGCTTTCTTT; CDR3aa: CASSSRQEAWNTEAFF
d_gene: NA; j_gene: TRBJ2-5; len: 13; abundance: NA; v_gene: TRBV7-2; CDR3nt: TGTGCCAGCAGCTTAGCAGCAGGGGGGGGCCAGTACTTC; CDR3aa: CASSLAAGGGQYF